These 30 T cell receptor beta chains originate from one sample sequenced in a study of shared clonotypes between healthy human individuals. The repertoire was sequenced with immunoSEQ multiplex PCR; TCRdb's copy has only in-frame clones and lacks some. Here the sample spans hundreds of thousands of clones, around 96% being singletons. The sample taken for sequencing was naive CD4+ T cells sorted from blood. Subset specified: CD45RA+ positively selected. The receptor source for this set is a woman in her twenties or thirties in good health.

The rearrangement links TRBV28 to TRBJ2-3, with 7 bases lining up with TRBD1. Trimming cost V 5 bases and J 0 bases; bases outside gene matches: 5. The germline V gene has CDR1 MDHEN and CDR2 SYDVKM. This CDR3 region has 15 residues. The chain's CDR3 is CASSIPGQSTDTQYF. The CDR3 coding sequence is TGTGCCAGCAGTATCCCGGGACAGAGCACAGATACGCAGTATTTT.

The chain employs TRBV5-5 and TRBJ2-3, with TRBD1 matching 7 bases. Germline V gene data show CDR1 as SGHKS and CDR2 as YYEKEE (reference sequence). This CDR3 has 16 amino acids. The ends lost 2 bases at V and 0 bases at J; junction bases unmatched: 6. CDR3 in amino acids: CASSLGGGFSTDTQYF. Here the CDR3 DNA reads TGTGCCAGCAGCTTAGGGGGCGGGTTTAGCACAGATACGCAGTATTTT.

The chain is built from TRBV7-9 and TRBJ2-5; 7 nucleotides match TRBD1. The closer fit of TRBJ2-7 to the DNA end suggests the J call may be wrong. Germline loops: CDR1 SEHNR, CDR2 FQNEAQ (reference sequence). This CDR3 region has 15 residues. The CDR3 DNA sequence: TGTGCCAGCAGCTTAGGACAGGGAAAATCCTACGAGCAGTACTTC. Its protein product is CASSLGQGKSYEQYF.

This sequence joins TRBV29-1 and TRBJ2-7; D is perhaps TRBD2 (6 bases). Germline V gene lookup returns CDR1 SQVTM and CDR2 ANQGSEA. The length of the CDR3 is 13 residues. Trimming removed 6 bases from V and 1 base from J, with 13 bases in between. This CDR3 is CSVVRGKSYEQYF. Written as DNA, the CDR3 is TGCAGCGTCGTCCGGGGGAAGTCCTACGAGCAGTACTTC.

The chain is built from TRBV5-4 and TRBJ1-1; 8 bases map to TRBD1. J lost 4 bases, V lost 4 bases, and 9 bases had no gene match. Germline-derived CDR1 and CDR2 are SGHNT and YYREEE (reference sequence). The CDR3 sequence is 15 residues long. The CDR3 spells CASSEDRVITTEAFF. Written as DNA, the CDR3 is TGTGCCAGCAGCGAGGACAGGGTGATAACCACTGAAGCTTTCTTT.

The V call is TRBV25-1, the J call TRBJ1-2; D uncertain. The germline V and J ends were trimmed by 8 bases and 0 bases, with 16 bases remaining between them. Germline-derived CDR1 and CDR2 are MGHDK and SYGVNS. The CDR3 contains 15 residues. The DNA of the CDR3 is TGTGCCAGCGCATACCCGGGTACACCTAACTATGGCTACACCTTC. Its translation: CASAYPGTPNYGYTF.

V usage is TRBV19 and J usage is TRBJ1-6, with 9 bases lining up with TRBD1. The CDR3 totals 15 residues. The ends lost 6 bases at V and 4 bases at J; junction bases unmatched: 4. Germline values: CDR1 LNHDA, CDR2 SQIVND (reference sequence). The DNA for the CDR3 is TGTGCCAGTAGGTTGACAGGGGGTTATAATTCACCCCTCCACTTT. The encoded protein is CASRLTGGYNSPLHF.

The chain recombines TRBV5-1 with TRBJ2-4; TRBD2 matches at 7 bases. Trimming took 1 base from V and 0 from J; bases not matched to a gene: 7. This CDR3 is built from 17 residues. In germline, CDR1 is SGHRS, CDR2 YFSETQ. CDR3 sequence (DNA): TGCGCCAGCAGCTTGTCCGCGGGGGACTTAGCCAAAAACATTCAGTACTTC. Its protein is CASSLSAGDLAKNIQYF.

The gene calls are TRBV6-5 and TRBJ2-1; possible D gene TRBD1, 6 bases. The CDR3 is 16 amino acids. With 0 bases removed from V and 2 bases from J, the gap between germline ends came to 11 bases. Germline V gives CDR1 MNHEY, CDR2 SVGAGI. This chain's CDR3 is CASSYSRWTAYNEQFF. The CDR3 coding sequence is TGTGCCAGCAGTTACTCCCGATGGACAGCCTACAATGAGCAGTTCTTC.

The genes are TRBV5-1 and TRBJ2-1, with a possible D match to TRBD2 (5 bases). The CDR3 loop spans 15 amino acids. The germline V and J ends were trimmed by 4 bases and 1 base, with 12 bases remaining between them. Per the germline V gene, CDR1 is SGHRS and CDR2 is YFSETQ. The CDR3 nucleotides are TGCGCCAGCAGCCTTGAGGCGGGTTCCTACAATGAGCAGTTCTTC. Residues: CASSLEAGSYNEQFF.

A remark on this clone: One end of the junction does not line up with germline, which may come from a read error. The CDR3 nucleotides are TGTGCCAGCAGCTTAGCGCTGGACCTCGTATCAAGGTCGTTC. Translating gives CASSLALDLVSRSF. The V and J genes are TRBV7-2 and TRBJ1-2; no clear D. This CDR3 contains 14 residues. CDR1 is SGHTA and CDR2 is FQGNSA in the germline V gene.

This clone was counted a single time. V gene TRBV2 combines with J gene TRBJ2-7, with D unresolved. Germline V gene sequence: CDR1 SNHLY, CDR2 FYNNEI. The CDR3 sequence is 14 residues long. The germline V and J ends were trimmed by 1 base and 6 bases, with 13 bases remaining between them. Here the CDR3 reads CASSEGGRTVEQYF. In DNA, the CDR3 is TGTGCCAGCAGTGAAGGAGGACGGACCGTCGAGCAGTACTTC.

This chain links TRBV27 with TRBJ1-1; maybe TRBD1 (5 bases). This CDR3 has 15 amino acids. The germline V gene encodes CDR1 MNHEY and CDR2 SMNVEV (reference sequence). V gave up 2 bases and J gave up 4 bases, with 14 bases separating them. CDR3 region: CASSLTTGGGTEAFF. CDR3 in DNA: TGTGCCAGCAGTTTAACAACTGGGGGTGGCACTGAAGCTTTCTTT.

This clone was recorded a few times. The rearrangement joins TRBV5-1 to TRBJ2-3, with 8 bases fitting TRBD2. The CDR3 contains 15 residues. The germline V gene encodes CDR1 SGHRS and CDR2 YFSETQ. The V gene end was trimmed by 0 bases and the J gene end by 7 bases; junction bases not matched to a gene: 7. The CDR3 reads CASSLALAGTNTQYF. DNA of the CDR3: TGCGCCAGCAGCTTGGCTCTAGCGGGTACCAATACGCAGTATTTT.

This chain connects TRBV14 to TRBJ2-7; D is uncertain. With 3 bases removed from V and 6 bases from J, the gap between germline ends came to 21 bases. The germline gives CDR1 SGHDN, CDR2 FVKESK. The CDR3 runs to 16 residues. CDR3 sequence: CASSQPGGFPLTEQYF. The CDR3 coding sequence is TGTGCCAGCAGCCAGCCAGGTGGGTTTCCTCTGACCGAGCAGTACTTC.

In this sample, this clone turned up once. This chain connects TRBV6-1 to TRBJ1-4; possibly TRBD1 for D (6 bases). Trimming took off 2 bases at V and 8 bases at J, with 15 bases between the two ends. Germline V gene data show CDR1 as MNHNS and CDR2 as SASEGT. The CDR3 loop spans 15 amino acids. The CDR3 DNA follows: TGTGCCAGCAGTGAAATACCGTCTAGGGGGGAAAAACTGTTTTTT. Residues: CASSEIPSRGEKLFF.

With regard to this clone: Other DNA sequences in the same sample also yield this CDR3. The J gene is TRBJ2-7, the V gene TRBV28, with unresolved D. Trimming removed 3 bases at V and 4 bases at J, with 4 bases between. Per the germline V gene, CDR1 is MDHEN and CDR2 is SYDVKM. The CDR3 spans 11 residues. This chain's CDR3 is CASSFRYEQYF. The CDR3, as DNA: TGTGCCAGCAGTTTCCGGTACGAGCAGTACTTC.

This chain joins TRBV2 and TRBJ1-5, with 10 bases that match TRBD1. Losses at the gene ends were 6 bases for V and 5 bases for J; bases not matched to a gene: 4. The CDR3 sequence is 14 residues long. Germline values: CDR1 SNHLY, CDR2 FYNNEI. The CDR3 reads CASSWTGGDQPQHF. The CDR3 nucleotides are TGTGCCAGCAGCTGGACAGGGGGGGATCAGCCCCAGCATTTT.

The chain recombines TRBV19 with TRBJ2-5; 9 nucleotides agree with TRBD1. The CDR3 spans 16 residues. The V segment lost 3 bases and the J segment 6 bases; nucleotides outside the gene matches: 11. From germline, CDR1 is LNHDA and CDR2 SQIVND (reference sequence). The CDR3 region is CASSITAGDREKTQYF. The CDR3 bases are TGTGCCAGTAGTATTACGGCGGGGGACAGGGAAAAGACCCAGTACTTC.

This clone was seen a handful of times. The V and J genes are TRBV11-2 and TRBJ2-7; weak D call: TRBD1 (5 bases). This CDR3 is built from 14 residues. Trimming removed 2 bases from V and 0 bases from J, with 8 bases in between. The V gene's germline CDR1 is SGHAT and CDR2 FQNNGV. Written as DNA, the CDR3 is TGTGCCAGCAGCTTACAGGGCTACTCCTACGAGCAGTACTTC. Protein: CASSLQGYSYEQYF.

The chain has TRBV15 and TRBJ1-4; D might be TRBD1 (5 bases). CDR3 length: 14 residues. Germline CDR1 LNHNV, CDR2 YYDKDF (reference sequence). V was clipped by 0 bases and J by 4 bases, with 6 bases between them. CDR3 sequence: CATSRDQGNEKLFF. The CDR3 DNA reads as TGTGCCACCAGCAGAGATCAGGGTAATGAAAAACTGTTTTTT. Full variable domain (rest looked up from reference TRBV15 and TRBJ1-4): DAMVIQNPRYQVTQFGKPVTLSCSQTLNHNVMYWYQQKSSQAPKLLFHYYDKDFNNEADTPDNFQSRRPNTSFCFLDIRSPGLGDTAMYLCATSRDQGNEKLFFGSGTQLSVL.

This CDR3 reads CASSLSGQPYYEQYF. Here the CDR3 DNA reads TGTGCCAGCAGCTTATCAGGACAGCCTTACTACGAGCAGTACTTC. This rearrangement joins TRBV11-2 to TRBJ2-7; a possible D gene is TRBD1 (6 bases). CDR1 SGHAT and CDR2 FQNNGV come from the germline V gene. This CDR3 has 15 residues. Between the trimmed V and J ends, which lost 2 bases and 3 bases, there was a span of 14 bases.

This clone was observed once. The rearrangement uses TRBV5-1 and TRBJ2-7; D not certain. Germline lookup yields CDR1 SGHRS and CDR2 YFSETQ. The CDR3 consists of 14 residues. Between the trimmed V and J ends, which lost 4 bases and 1 base, there was a span of 12 bases. CDR3 DNA: TGCGCCAGCAGCCTACCAGGCCCTTCCTACGAGCAGTACTTC. It is translated as CASSLPGPSYEQYF.

This chain uses TRBV18 with TRBJ1-1, with D possibly matching TRBD1 (5 bases). This CDR3 is built from 16 residues. V lost 4 bases to trimming and J lost 1 base, with 16 bases between them. Germline assignment: CDR1 KGHSH and CDR2 LQKENI. The CDR3 DNA sequence: TGTGCCAGCTCACGGGCTCAGACAGAGGGGAACACTGAAGCTTTCTTT. It specifies CASSRAQTEGNTEAFF. Variable domain in full (rest from reference TRBV18 and TRBJ1-1): NAGVMQNPRHLVRRRGQEARLRCSPMKGHSHVYWYRQLPEEGLKFMVYLQKENIIDESGMPKERFSAEFPKEGPSILRIQQVVRGDSAAYFCASSRAQTEGNTEAFFGQGTRLTVV.

The chain employs TRBV7-8 and TRBJ2-5; 7 bases match TRBD1. The trim removed 1 base at V and 0 bases at J, leaving 5 bases unmatched. This CDR3 contains 16 residues. Germline loops: CDR1 SGHVS, CDR2 FQNEAQ. Here the CDR3 reads CASSLVGQLYQETQYF. The CDR3 nucleotides read TGTGCCAGCAGCTTAGTGGGACAGTTATACCAAGAGACCCAGTACTTC.

The CDR3 DNA reads as TGTGCCAGCAGTTTATTCGGGCCTCTAAGGGCACCCCTCCACTTT. As protein: CASSLFGPLRAPLHF. The rearrangement links TRBV28 to TRBJ1-6; D call uncertain. This CDR3 comprises 15 residues. The germline V gene encodes CDR1 MDHEN and CDR2 SYDVKM. V was shortened by 1 base and J by 11 bases, with 15 bases between the two germline ends.

J is TRBJ1-2 and V is TRBV9; 7 bases match TRBD1. The CDR3 is 15 amino acids. V dropped 3 bases and J dropped 1; count of bases not matched to a gene: 6. Germline lookup yields CDR1 SGDLS and CDR2 YYNGEE. The DNA of the CDR3 is TGTGCCAGCAGCGCCCAGGGGGTGGATAACTATGGCTACACCTTC. This codes for CASSAQGVDNYGYTF.

The chain uses TRBV19 and TRBJ1-3; tentative D call: TRBD1 (5 bases). The length of the CDR3 is 17 residues. CDR1 is LNHDA and CDR2 is SQIVND in the germline V gene (reference sequence). The V end was cut by 0 bases, the J end by 2 bases, with 14 bases between. CDR3 protein: CASSIDWLRATGNTIYF. CDR3 nucleotide sequence: TGTGCCAGTAGTATAGACTGGCTCAGGGCGACTGGAAACACCATATATTTT.

This clone was detected a few times. The chain recombines TRBV5-4 with TRBJ2-7; TRBD2 matches 12 bases. V shed 4 bases, J shed 7 bases, and the junction held 6 bases outside the gene matches. This CDR3 is 14 amino acids long. Germline-derived CDR1 and CDR2 are SGHNT and YYREEE (reference sequence). CDR3 loop: CASSEGLAGPEQYF. The CDR3 region has the DNA TGTGCCAGCAGCGAGGGACTAGCGGGCCCAGAGCAGTACTTC.

The CDR3 DNA reads TGTGCCAGCAGCCCCGGCAGAGGGGCCCCCTACGAGCAGTACTTC. Translation gives CASSPGRGAPYEQYF. This chain uses TRBV7-2 with TRBJ2-7; D assignment may be TRBD1 or TRBD2 (5 bases each). V lost 5 bases and J 2 bases, leaving 16 bases between the germline ends. The CDR3 runs to 15 residues. The germline gives CDR1 SGHTA, CDR2 FQGNSA.